This T cell receptor beta chain was retrieved from a study of T cells in Graves' hyperthyroidism and ophthalmopathy (dated by TCRdb to the late 2010s). Context from the whole study: Peripheral blood was collected at initial diagnosis, before any treatment. A discovery cohort of around 98 patients, roughly 43 with Graves' ophthalmopathy and more than 55 with stable Graves' hyperthyroidism, was used to find distinguishing TCR V-J signatures. Whether ophthalmopathy could be predicted prospectively was tested in an independent validation cohort made up of 18 hyperthyroidism patients plus 17 patients who later progressed to ophthalmopathy. The roughly 91 discovery patients were randomly divided into training and test sets at a 7:3 ratio. In roughly six Graves' hyperthyroidism patients, the study also compared T-cell repertoires from thyroid tissue with T-cell repertoires from blood. After blood sampling, hyperthyroidism patients were treated with methimazole at a starting dose of 30 mg daily, and ophthalmopathy patients were treated with high-dose intravenous methylprednisolone. TCR Vbeta CDR3 sequencing of 130 to 150 peripheral blood samples (around 45 ophthalmopathy, around 80 hyperthyroidism and around 17 progressor patients) is reported in the paper.

The TCR beta CDR3 regions were amplified from RNA transcripts. For the first round of RT-PCR on the TCR CDR3, the HTBI primer set was used together with the Qiagen OneStep RT-PCR kit. Libraries were constructed in a second round of multiplex PCR, after which size selection and purification were performed. Sequencing of the libraries was done on an Illumina HiSeq2000 using paired-end 100 bp reads. In the authors' own workflow: Raw data were processed with SOAPnuke, discarding reads with adapters, uncalled bases, mean Phred below 15, or no exact constant-primer or identifier match. High-quality paired reads were merged using COPE v1.2.5, and each unique nucleotide sequence was defined as a clonotype. MiTCR v1.1 was used to align clonotypes to the IMGT TRBV, TRBD and TRBJ reference segments. Only V-J combinations with frequency above 0.0001, covering about 99% of repertoires, were analysed. The TCS score was defined as the ratio of F50 (clonal expansion) to E x V (chaos), calculated using BLOSUM62-based TCRdist between CDR3 peptides within each V-J. Welch's t-statistics and random forest reduced approximately 520 V-J features to under 15, which were used in a naive Bayes classifier (R e1071). TCRdb reworked the public reads: Q25 trimming with fastp, MiXCR clone assembly, productive beta chains retained. Merged by CDR3 protein, the rows form single entries marked with the most common genes and DNA. The authors' filters were not applied to this entry. This sample lists approximately 600,000 distinct CDR3 sequences; under 25% were detected once. The ten top clones hold roughly a third of the sample.

What the research found in general, with its limitations: Sample size was not statistically predetermined, and investigators were not blinded to group allocation. A 13 V-J signature model separated ophthalmopathy from stable hyperthyroidism, with 87.88% sensitivity and 81% to 83% specificity in cross-validation and 80%/75% in testing. Blood samples also contained most of the expanded thyroid clonotypes (frequency above 0.001), which suggests that blood repertoires may reflect thyroid immune responses. In validation, progression to ophthalmopathy was predicted by the model with almost 71% sensitivity and nearly 75% specificity, a median of roughly 6 months before onset.

This clonotype appeared a few times. This clone's antigen is unknown. The record has no base qualities; no much larger clone is one base away. In the ophthalmopathy patients, disease was moderately to severely active, with a Clinical Activity Score of 3 or more, a NOSPECS grade of 4 or more, and a duration of less than 3 months. The study excluded patients with uncontrolled infections, other autoimmune diseases, pregnancy or lactation. Diagnoses were based on clinical symptoms, serum thyroxine and TRAb, thyroid ultrasound and orbital computed tomography. PBMCs were separated from under 11 ml of fresh peripheral blood using Ficoll-Paque density gradient centrifugation. Total RNA was extracted using Trizol reagent, and RNA quality was assessed on an Agilent 2100 Bioanalyzer. V is reduced by 6 bases and J by 3 bases, leaving a spacing of 12 bases between them. CDR1 and CDR2 were assigned from the germline V gene as MNHEY and SVGEGT. The CDR3 runs 13 amino acids, cysteine and phenylalanine included. Of all the DNA, just the CDR3 is kept, 39 bases in frame from base 1.

Recombination joined TRBV6-2 or TRBV6-3 with TRBJ2-7; the D region possibly corresponds to TRBD1 (6 bases align). The receptor's source is a man aged 25 to 40 with Graves' ophthalmopathy. Sequences were obtained from blood. The nucleotide sequence reads as follows: TGTGCCAGCAGCCGACAGGATTACTACGAGCAGTACTTC. It specifies CASSRQDYYEQYF.